These T cell receptor beta chains were read from a single sample in a study of blood T cell repertoires in COVID-19. Assay: immunoSEQ multiplex PCR; the TCRdb copy retains only in-frame clones and omits some. The data contain roughly 120,000 clones, 65% to 90% of them seen just once; the ten biggest clones take up about 12%. The sample consisted of peripheral blood. These TCRs come from a human donor in a cohort sampled during active COVID-19. The CDR3 runs from the conserved cysteine through the conserved F or W. Fields, in order: J gene, D gene, clone size, V gene, CDR3 protein, CDR3 DNA. D genes are given only for firm matches. Size is omitted from some rows. Given values are once, few, many or a class for expanded clones.

j_call: TRBJ2-1
d_call: TRBD1
clone_size: few
v_call: TRBV13
cdr3_aa: CASSLGVGTGGIDEQFF
cdr3_nt: TGTGCCAGCAGCTTAGGCGTAGGGACAGGGGGAATCGATGAGCAGTTCTTC

j_call: TRBJ2-2
d_call: TRBD2
clone_size: NA
v_call: TRBV6-5
cdr3_aa: CASSRGGGFTGELFF
cdr3_nt: TGTGCCAGCAGCCGTGGGGGGGGTTTCACCGGGGAGCTGTTTTTT

j_call: TRBJ2-5
d_call: NA
clone_size: NA
v_call: TRBV6-2/TRBV6-3
cdr3_aa: CASSRRPLGLETQYF
cdr3_nt: TGTGCCAGCAGCCGACGACCGCTAGGTTTAGAGACCCAGTACTTC

j_call: TRBJ2-1
d_call: TRBD1
clone_size: NA
v_call: TRBV6-5
cdr3_aa: CASRGTGTIYNEQFF
cdr3_nt: TGTGCCAGCAGAGGGACAGGAACTATCTACAATGAGCAGTTCTTC

j_call: TRBJ2-7
d_call: TRBD1
clone_size: NA
v_call: TRBV6-5
cdr3_aa: CASSKRTGHLGEQYF
cdr3_nt: TGTGCCAGCAGTAAGCGGACAGGACACTTGGGCGAGCAGTACTTC

j_call: TRBJ2-5
d_call: TRBD1
clone_size: NA
v_call: TRBV7-8
cdr3_aa: CASRPTGTGVWETQYF
cdr3_nt: TGTGCCAGCAGGCCAACCGGGACAGGAGTTTGGGAGACCCAGTACTTC

j_call: TRBJ2-3
d_call: NA
clone_size: NA
v_call: TRBV6-5
cdr3_aa: CASSYSGRGADTQYF
cdr3_nt: TGTGCCAGCAGTTACTCCGGCAGGGGAGCAGATACGCAGTATTTT

j_call: TRBJ2-3
d_call: NA
clone_size: once
v_call: TRBV5-1
cdr3_aa: CASSLQGDRTDTQYF
cdr3_nt: TGCGCCAGCAGCTTGCAAGGGGATCGCACAGATACGCAGTATTTT

j_call: TRBJ1-6
d_call: NA
clone_size: NA
v_call: TRBV6-5
cdr3_aa: CASSYTGDSPLHF
cdr3_nt: TGTGCCAGCAGTTACACGGGTGATTCACCCCTCCACTTT

j_call: TRBJ1-1
d_call: NA
clone_size: NA
v_call: TRBV19
cdr3_aa: CASSMIPGTYAGNTEAFF
cdr3_nt: TGTGCCAGTAGTATGATCCCGGGCACCTATGCGGGGAACACTGAAGCTTTCTTT

j_call: TRBJ2-7
d_call: NA
clone_size: NA
v_call: TRBV19
cdr3_aa: CASSIQFSSYEQYF
cdr3_nt: TGTGCCAGTAGTATCCAGTTCAGCTCCTACGAGCAGTACTTC

j_call: TRBJ1-5
d_call: NA
clone_size: NA
v_call: TRBV9
cdr3_aa: CASSYHFNQPQHF
cdr3_nt: TGTGCCAGCAGCTATCACTTCAATCAGCCCCAGCATTTT

j_call: TRBJ2-2
d_call: TRBD1
clone_size: NA
v_call: TRBV5-1
cdr3_aa: CASSPFQGAGNTGELFF
cdr3_nt: TGCGCCAGCAGCCCTTTCCAGGGGGCTGGGAACACCGGGGAGCTGTTTTTT

j_call: TRBJ2-5
d_call: TRBD1
clone_size: NA
v_call: TRBV9
cdr3_aa: CASSVDRGETQYF
cdr3_nt: TGTGCCAGCAGCGTCGACAGGGGAGAGACCCAGTACTTC

j_call: TRBJ2-7
d_call: NA
clone_size: NA
v_call: TRBV11-2
cdr3_aa: CASSSLVRSSYEQYF
cdr3_nt: TGTGCCAGCAGCTCTTTGGTCAGATCCTCCTACGAGCAGTACTTC

j_call: TRBJ1-2
d_call: TRBD1
clone_size: NA
v_call: TRBV5-4
cdr3_aa: CASSLEGAGNGYTF
cdr3_nt: TGTGCCAGCAGCTTAGAGGGGGCGGGAAATGGCTACACCTTC

j_call: TRBJ1-2
d_call: NA
clone_size: NA
v_call: TRBV6-5
cdr3_aa: CASSTQGRPYGYTF
cdr3_nt: TGTGCCAGCAGTACACAGGGCCGACCGTATGGCTACACCTTC

j_call: TRBJ1-4
d_call: TRBD1
clone_size: NA
v_call: TRBV10-3
cdr3_aa: CAISESTGVNEKLFF
cdr3_nt: TGTGCCATCAGTGAGTCGACAGGGGTTAATGAAAAACTGTTTTTT